This T cell receptor (beta chain) was recovered during a study of T-cell memory formation after mild COVID-19 (dated by TCRdb to about 2021). Regarding the study in general: TCR sequence clusters from the two donors were largely donor specific. T-cell clones expanding and contracting after mild COVID-19 in two donors were tracked by longitudinal TCRalpha and TCRbeta repertoire sequencing. Two young, previously healthy adult volunteers, one female and one male, were included in the cohort.

From its cysteine to its phenylalanine, the CDR3 spans 15 amino acids. The retained sequence is limited to the CDR3, 45 bases, with the frame set at the first base. CDR1 and CDR2 are drawn from the germline V gene: SGHRS, YFSETQ. V gives up 0 bases and J gives up 7 bases, and the segment between their germline ends measures 11 bases. The instrument was an Illumina NovaSeq 6000. Using 5'RACE with constant-segment primers, TCRalpha and TCRbeta cDNA libraries were constructed, with sample barcodes and unique molecular identifiers added in the process. RNA was extracted from every sample with Trizol reagent. The libraries were amplified in two PCR steps, and the second step added a second sample barcode and Illumina TruSeq adapters. Sequencing of the libraries was done on an Illumina NovaSeq, producing 2 x 150 bp paired-end reads. Per the source publication's procedure: The reads were demultiplexed and collapsed into UMI-guided consensus sequences using migec v1.2.7. With mixcr v2.1.11, UMI consensuses were aligned to TRA and TRB V and J templates and assembled into clonotypes. Expanded or contracted clonotypes were those called significant by both edgeR and NoisET, with noise models trained on biological replicates. For edgeR calls, the thresholds were a false discovery rate-adjusted p below 0.01 and a log2 fold-change of 1. PCA with hierarchical clustering of max-normalized trajectories of the 1000 most abundant clonotypes was used as exploratory dynamics analysis. The CD4 or CD8 phenotype of responding clones was assigned using the separately sequenced CD4+ and CD8+ repertoires. In TCRdb, the public reads were trimmed at Q25 with fastp and aligned with MiXCR, with productive beta chains retained. Each record represents a unique CDR3 protein, reported with the most common genes and DNA among its rows. TCRdb, rather than the study authors, made the V and J calls. Recorded for this sample are 250,000 to 300,000 distinct CDR3 sequences; around 15% of them occurred a single time. 22% of the sample lies in the top ten.

PBMCs were isolated by Ficoll-Paque density gradient centrifugation. A word on this clonotype: No cognate antigen has been identified for it. No qualities accompany the bases; no much larger clone lies one base away.

What the authors observed across the whole study: Some responding clones were detected in pre-infection memory, suggesting pre-existing cross-reactive memory T cells joined the SARS-CoV-2 response. Contracting CD4+ clones turned up mainly in the CM and EM memory subsets, whereas EMRA was where CD8+ clones were enriched. Clones that contracted from day 15 to 85 showed balanced CD4/CD8 phenotypes, whereas a second wave of clones that expanded from day 15 to 37 leaned towards CD4+. The second-wave clones that peaked on day 37 were not confirmed to be SARS-CoV-2 specific. The study covered only a couple of mild cases, and larger cohorts including severe cases with pre-infection samples were considered necessary.

The chain is encoded by TRBV5-1 joined to TRBJ1-6; the D segment cannot be called with confidence. The TCR was taken from a man aged 18 to 30 who had mild COVID-19 (a few samples of this study predate the infection). The sample titles of this study are shuffled in the database, so cell type and time point are left out; the donor was told from shared clones. Specimen: PBMCs or a T cell subset sorted from them (not recorded which). The CDR3 is CASSLASVQNSPLHF. The nucleotides are TGCGCCAGCAGCTTGGCATCCGTTCAGAATTCACCCCTCCACTTT.